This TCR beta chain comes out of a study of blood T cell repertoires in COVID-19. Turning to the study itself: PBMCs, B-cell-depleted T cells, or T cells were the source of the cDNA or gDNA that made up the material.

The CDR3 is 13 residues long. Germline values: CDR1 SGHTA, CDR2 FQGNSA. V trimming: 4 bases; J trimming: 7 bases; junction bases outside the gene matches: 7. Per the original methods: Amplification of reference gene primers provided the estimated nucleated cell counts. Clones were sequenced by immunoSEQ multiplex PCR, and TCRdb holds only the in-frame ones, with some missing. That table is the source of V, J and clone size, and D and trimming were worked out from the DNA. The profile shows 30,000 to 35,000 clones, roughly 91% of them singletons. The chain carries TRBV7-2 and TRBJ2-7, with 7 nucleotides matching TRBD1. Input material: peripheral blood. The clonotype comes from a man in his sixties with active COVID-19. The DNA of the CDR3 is TGTGCCAGCAGCTCTCACAGGGGACGGGAGCAGTACTTC. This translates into CASSSHRGREQYF.